These 10 T cell receptor beta chains originate from one sample sequenced in a study of blood T cells in healthy people across ages. A second PCR, run for about 7 to 11 cycles, used a sample-barcoded 5' primer plus a J-beta primer mix. TCRdb re-derived calls from the 5' RACE reads in MiXCR, one entry per CDR3 protein. This sample carries some 1,800,000 distinct CDR3 sequences, about 39% of them seen once, and the ten largest clones take 23%. What was sequenced was blood. Every receptor here comes from a human donor in good health.

This chain connects TRBV27 to TRBJ2-3, with D maybe TRBD2 (7 bases). The V gene lost 2 bases and the J gene lost 7 bases, with 10 bases spanning the gap. Germline-derived CDR1 and CDR2 are MNHEY and SMNVEV (reference sequence). This CDR3 comprises 13 residues. CDR3 DNA sequence: TGTGCCAGCAGTTTAGAGGGGGGGCATACGCAGTATTTT. It is translated as CASSLEGGHTQYF.

The chain links TRBV7-2 to TRBJ1-5; 7 bases fit TRBD1. Germline CDR1 reads SGHTA; CDR2 reads FQGNSA. The CDR3 extends over 14 amino acids. The V gene end was trimmed by 1 base and the J gene end by 7 bases; junction bases not matched to a gene: 4. The CDR3 loop is CASSLGSGGQPQHF. CDR3 nucleotide sequence: TGTGCCAGCAGCTTAGGATCAGGGGGGCAGCCCCAGCATTTT.

V is TRBV11-1 and J is TRBJ2-5; 9 bases are shared with TRBD2. The CDR3 covers 15 residues. Germline-derived CDR1 and CDR2 are SGHAT and FQDESV (reference sequence). The V segment lost 3 bases and the J segment 4 bases; nucleotides outside the gene matches: 6. CDR3 nucleotides: TGTGCCAGCAGCTTTGCGGGGGGGGTTGGAGAGACCCAGTACTTC. It encodes CASSFAGGVGETQYF.

This rearrangement joins TRBV20-1 to TRBJ2-6; D call uncertain. Trimming stripped 0 bases from V and 0 bases from J, with 15 bases between. The CDR3 consists of 18 residues. Germline CDR1 is DFQATT and CDR2 is SNEGSKA (reference sequence). The CDR3 DNA follows: TGCAGTGCTAGAGATCCCCAAGGTTGTTACTCTGGGGCCAACGTCCTGACTTTC. It is translated as CSARDPQGCYSGANVLTF.

The J gene is TRBJ1-2, the V gene TRBV7-2, with unresolved D. This CDR3 has 15 amino acids. In germline, CDR1 is SGHTA, CDR2 FQGNSA. Trimming took off 5 bases at V and 0 bases at J, with 13 bases between the two ends. Here the CDR3 reads CASSPYQVANYGYTF. CDR3 nucleotides: TGTGCCAGCAGCCCCTATCAGGTAGCTAACTATGGCTACACCTTC.

This clonotype has more than one count but fewer than ten. The CDR3 DNA reads TGTGCCAGCAGCTTAAGGGGGGATAAAGGCTACACCTTC. It encodes CASSLRGDKGYTF. The chain has TRBV7-2 and TRBJ1-2; a weak D match, TRBD1 (6 bases). The CDR3 covers 13 residues. Germline lookup yields CDR1 SGHTA and CDR2 FQGNSA. The V and J ends lost 2 bases and 8 bases respectively, with 12 bases between them.

Concerning this clonotype: One end of the junction varies from germline; a read error may be responsible. This rearrangement joins TRBV7-2 to TRBJ2-1, with 9 bases that match TRBD2. Germline assignment: CDR1 SGHTA and CDR2 FQGNSA. The CDR3 extends over 14 amino acids. The CDR3 coding sequence is TGTGTCAGCAGCCGCGGGGGGGCTCTGAATGAGCAGTTCTTC. Translated, it gives CVSSRGGALNEQFF.

This clonotype has just a few counts. The V gene is TRBV5-1, the J gene TRBJ2-7, with D possibly matching TRBD2 (5 bases). The length of the CDR3 is 16 residues. Trimming stripped 2 bases from V and 0 bases from J, with 15 bases between. Per the germline V gene, CDR1 is SGHRS and CDR2 is YFSETQ. The CDR3 bases are TGCGCCAGCAGCTTATACAGCGGCGTTAGCTCCTACGAGCAGTACTTC. This translates into CASSLYSGVSSYEQYF.

The chain uses TRBV27 and TRBJ1-2; 8 positions match TRBD1. With 6 bases clipped from V and 0 bases from J, the junction kept 3 bases outside the gene matches. This CDR3 comprises 14 residues. Germline CDR1 MNHEY, CDR2 SMNVEV (reference sequence). CDR3 sequence reads: CASRTGATNYGYTF. In DNA, the CDR3 is TGTGCCAGCAGGACAGGGGCAACTAACTATGGCTACACCTTC.

This clonotype was observed a few times. A clone one base away is much larger, so this may be a read error. The gene calls are TRBV20-1 and TRBJ2-1; 11 bases align to TRBD1. This CDR3 spans 16 amino acids. In germline, CDR1 is DFQATT, CDR2 SNEGSKA (reference sequence). V lost 3 bases, J lost 2 bases, and 6 bases stayed unmatched. The DNA of the CDR3 is TGCAGTGCTAGGGTAAAGGGACAGGGGGCCTACAATGAGCAGTTCTTC. Its translation is CSARVKGQGAYNEQFF.